This TCR beta chain was recorded in a study of response to subunit inactivated influenza vaccine. TCRdb re-called the RT-PCR reads through MiXCR, storing one row per CDR3 protein. The sample consists of hundreds of thousands of distinct CDR3 sequences, 12% of them appearing once. Study findings and constraints: It was suggested by the authors that few new T cells are recruited by each seasonal influenza vaccination.

As regards this clonotype: No antigen is known for it.

There are 15 residues in the CDR3. V gave up 3 bases and J gave up 8 bases, with 14 bases separating them. The germline V gene encodes CDR1 SGHTA and CDR2 FQGNSA. The chain couples TRBV7-2 to TRBJ2-6, with D possibly being TRBD2 (5 bases). Specimen: PBMCs from blood, collected on the day of vaccination. The clonotype originates from a man in his forties or fifties who received an inactivated influenza vaccine. The CDR3 nucleotides are TGTGCCAGCAGCTTGGACGGAGGTAATACCAACGTCCTGACTTTC. Translation gives CASSLDGGNTNVLTF.